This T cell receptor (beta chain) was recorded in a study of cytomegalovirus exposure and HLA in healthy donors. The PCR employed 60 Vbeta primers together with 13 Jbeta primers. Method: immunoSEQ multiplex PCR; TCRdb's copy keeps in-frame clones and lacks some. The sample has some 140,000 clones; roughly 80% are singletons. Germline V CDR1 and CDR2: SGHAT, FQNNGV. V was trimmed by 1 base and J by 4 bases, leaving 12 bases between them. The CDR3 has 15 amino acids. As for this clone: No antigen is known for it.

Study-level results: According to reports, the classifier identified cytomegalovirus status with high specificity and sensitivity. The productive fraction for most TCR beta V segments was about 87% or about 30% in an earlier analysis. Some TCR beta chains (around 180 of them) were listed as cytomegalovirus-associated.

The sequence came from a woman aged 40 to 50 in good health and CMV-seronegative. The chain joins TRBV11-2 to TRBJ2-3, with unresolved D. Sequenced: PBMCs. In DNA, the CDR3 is TGTGCCAGCAGCTTAGGCAACTCTAACCCAGATACGCAGTATTTT. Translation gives CASSLGNSNPDTQYF.